This T cell receptor (beta chain) was retrieved from a study of CD8+ T cells in alopecia areata. Study-wide context: Oral tofacitinib, 5 to 10 mg twice daily, was given in an open-label trial. Percent of scalp involved defined treated patients' severity scores.

As for treatment: oral pan-JAK inhibitor, 5-10 mg twice daily. Overall study results and limits: Against the mouse data, patients shared TCRs less clearly, possibly for HLA reasons. For baseline CD8+ expansion, any link to response stays uncertain with one nonresponder.

Germline loops: CDR1 PRHDT, CDR2 FYEKMQ (reference sequence). CDR3 length equals 15 residues. V shed 5 bases, J shed 2 bases, and the junction held 3 bases outside the gene matches. RNA extraction was followed by reverse transcription into cDNA, which acted as the sequencing template. TCRdb's copy holds only in-frame clones and misses some; the assay was immunoSEQ multiplex PCR. This repertoire shows 150,000 or so clones, about 85% found once; its top ten account for about 13%. Of note for this clone: Its cognate antigen is unknown.

The chain recombines TRBV13 with TRBJ2-7; 13 nucleotides agree with TRBD2. The TCR sequence derives from a human donor with alopecia areata. Sequenced material: CD8+ T cells sorted from blood, taken at week 4, from a patient treated with tofacitinib. The CDR3 loop is CASSVGLAGPYEQYF. DNA for the CDR3: TGTGCCAGCAGCGTGGGACTAGCGGGACCCTACGAGCAGTACTTC.